These 3 T cell receptor beta chains came from one sample sequenced in a study of blood T cell repertoires in COVID-19 (dated by TCRdb to 2018 to 2021). The library relied on the immunoSEQ multiplex PCR assay. Sourced from immuneACCESS, this table was stored by TCRdb with only in-frame sequences that have V and J called. A share of the clones is absent; for the studies checked, an unresolved V gene accounts for under half, and the remainder has no known explanation. The sample has some 180,000 clones on record, 88% of them singletons. 5% to 6.5% of the sample belongs to the ten largest clones. Sequences were obtained from peripheral blood. All receptors come from a man aged 40-49 years with active or convalescent COVID-19.

J is TRBJ1-6 and V is TRBV27; D is possibly TRBD1 (5 bases). Deletions cut 5 bases from V and 9 bases from J, with 23 bases between. Germline V gives CDR1 MNHEY, CDR2 SMNVEV (reference sequence). CDR3 length equals 17 residues. CDR3 bases: TGTGCCAGCAGTCCGAAGGGGTTATCCCTTGTAGGTTCACCCCTCCACTTT. It codes for CASSPKGLSLVGSPLHF.

J is TRBJ2-7 and V is TRBV5-1; 10 bases fit TRBD1. CDR1 is SGHRS, CDR2 YFSETQ, per germline. CDR3 length: 15 residues. After removal of 3 bases from V and 2 bases from J, the junction contained 5 bases not matched to a gene. The CDR3 DNA reads as TGCGCCAGCAGCTATGGACAGGGGGTGACCTACGAGCAGTACTTC. It codes for CASSYGQGVTYEQYF. Looking up the rest from reference TRBV5-1 and TRBJ2-7 gives the full variable domain: KAGVTQTPRYLIKTRGQQVTLSCSPISGHRSVSWYQQTPGQGLQFLFEYFSETQRNKGNFPGRFSGRQFSNSRSEMNVSTLELGDSALYLCASSYGQGVTYEQYFGPGTRLTVT.

The genes are TRBV5-1 and TRBJ2-3; TRBD2 agrees at 7 bases. Germline loops: CDR1 SGHRS, CDR2 YFSETQ. The trim removed 3 bases at V and 2 bases at J, leaving 12 bases unmatched. CDR3 length: 17 residues. In DNA form, the CDR3 reads TGCGCCAGCAGCTCCCCAATTCCGGGGGGTGCCACAGATACGCAGTATTTT. Translated, it gives CASSSPIPGGATDTQYF. Combining the CDR3 with reference TRBV5-1 and TRBJ2-3 gives the whole variable domain KAGVTQTPRYLIKTRGQQVTLSCSPISGHRSVSWYQQTPGQGLQFLFEYFSETQRNKGNFPGRFSGRQFSNSRSEMNVSTLELGDSALYLCASSSPIPGGATDTQYFGPGTRLTVL.